The text below deals with one TCR beta chain. This table comes from immunoSEQ multiplex PCR, and its TCRdb copy is limited to in-frame clones, with some not included. The repertoire has about 73,000 clones, approximately 91% of them found once; the top ten carry roughly 4.5%. The data belong to a study of technical replicates of blood from a handful of donors. CDR1 is SNHLY and CDR2 is FYNNEI in the germline V gene. The germline V and J ends were trimmed by 5 bases and 4 bases, with 17 bases remaining between them. This CDR3 contains 15 residues. Input material: PBMCs. The rearrangement joins TRBV2 to TRBJ1-2; D may be TRBD1 (6 bases). This TCR was sampled from a human donor in good health. Some clones in this sample may be carry-over from other donors' samples. The CDR3 is CASSWEGQVSYGYTF. The CDR3 bases are TGTGCCAGCAGTTGGGAGGGACAAGTTTCCTATGGCTACACCTTC.